This record concerns one TCR beta chain sequence. Its antigen is not identified. The data are from a study of chemoradiotherapy in HPV16-positive cancers. Study observations and caveats: The functional HPV-specific definition rests on just two HPV16-positive patients. During treatment, candidate HPV-specific clones and E7-related motifs expanded in tumor. HPV-responsive T-cell expansion during chemoradiotherapy was linked to improved recurrence-free survival in HPV16-positive patients.

TCRdb keeps only in-frame clones here, not all; method: immunoSEQ multiplex PCR. Of some 8,600 clones in the sample, less than 80% were seen once. This CDR3 is 13 amino acids long. The V gene's germline CDR1 is SQVTM and CDR2 ANQGSEA. Trimming pared 3 bases from V and 2 bases from J, leaving 10 bases between. This sequence was found in a human donor with HPV-associated anogenital cancer. The sample was taken from a patient who underwent chemoradiotherapy. The gene calls are TRBV29-1 and TRBJ1-1; D perhaps matches TRBD1 (5 bases). The CDR3 region is CSVDWGGNTEAFF. The CDR3 DNA sequence: TGCAGCGTTGACTGGGGGGGAAACACTGAAGCTTTCTTT.